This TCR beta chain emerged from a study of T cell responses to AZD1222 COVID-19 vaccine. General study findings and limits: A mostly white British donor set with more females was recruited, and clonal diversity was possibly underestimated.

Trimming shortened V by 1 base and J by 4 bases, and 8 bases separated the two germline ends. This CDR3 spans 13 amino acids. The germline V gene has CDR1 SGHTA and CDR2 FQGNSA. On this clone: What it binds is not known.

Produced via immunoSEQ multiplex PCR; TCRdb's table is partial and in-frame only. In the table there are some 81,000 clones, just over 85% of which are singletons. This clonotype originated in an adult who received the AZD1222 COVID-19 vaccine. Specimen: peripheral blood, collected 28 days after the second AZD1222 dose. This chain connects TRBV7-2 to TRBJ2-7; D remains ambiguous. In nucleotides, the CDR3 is TGTGCCAGCAGCTTAGAGAGAAGGTACGAGCAGTACTTC. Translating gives CASSLERRYEQYF.